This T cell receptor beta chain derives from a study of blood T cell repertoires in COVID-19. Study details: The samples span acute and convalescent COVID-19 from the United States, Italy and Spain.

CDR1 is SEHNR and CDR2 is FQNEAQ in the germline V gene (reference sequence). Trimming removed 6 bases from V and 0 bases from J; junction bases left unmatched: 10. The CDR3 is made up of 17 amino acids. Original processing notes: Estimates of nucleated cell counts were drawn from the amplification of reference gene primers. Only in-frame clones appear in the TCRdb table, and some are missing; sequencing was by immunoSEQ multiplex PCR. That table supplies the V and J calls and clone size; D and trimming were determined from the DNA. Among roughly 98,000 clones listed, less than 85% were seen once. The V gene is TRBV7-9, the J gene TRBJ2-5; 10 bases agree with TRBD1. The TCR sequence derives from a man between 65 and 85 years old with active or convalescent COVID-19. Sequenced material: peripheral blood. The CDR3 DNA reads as TGTGCCAGCAGACAACCGGGACAGGGGACCAACCAAGAGACCCAGTACTTC. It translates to CASRQPGQGTNQETQYF.